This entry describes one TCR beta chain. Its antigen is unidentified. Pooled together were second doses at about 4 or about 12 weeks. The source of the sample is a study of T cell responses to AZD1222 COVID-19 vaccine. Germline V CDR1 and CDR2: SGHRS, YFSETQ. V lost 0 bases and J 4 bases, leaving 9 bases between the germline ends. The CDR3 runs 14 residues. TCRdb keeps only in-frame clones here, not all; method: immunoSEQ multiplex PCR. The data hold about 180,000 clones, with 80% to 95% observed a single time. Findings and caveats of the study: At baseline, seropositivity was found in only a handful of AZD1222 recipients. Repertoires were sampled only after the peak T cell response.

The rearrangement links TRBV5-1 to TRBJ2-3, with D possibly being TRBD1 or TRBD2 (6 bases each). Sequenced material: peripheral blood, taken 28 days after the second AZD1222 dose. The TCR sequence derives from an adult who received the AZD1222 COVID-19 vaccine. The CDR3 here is CASSLGGGPDTQYF. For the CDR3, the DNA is TGCGCCAGCAGCTTGGGTGGGGGGCCAGATACGCAGTATTTT.